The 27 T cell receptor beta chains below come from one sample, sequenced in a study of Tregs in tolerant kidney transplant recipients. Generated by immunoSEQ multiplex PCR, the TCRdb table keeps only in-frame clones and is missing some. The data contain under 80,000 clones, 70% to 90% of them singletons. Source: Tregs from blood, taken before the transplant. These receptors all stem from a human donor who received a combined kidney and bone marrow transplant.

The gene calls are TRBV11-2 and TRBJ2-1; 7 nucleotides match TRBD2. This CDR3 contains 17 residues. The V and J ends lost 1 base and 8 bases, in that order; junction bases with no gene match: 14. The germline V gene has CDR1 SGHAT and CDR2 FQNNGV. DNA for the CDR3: TGTGCCAGCAGCTTAGTCGCGGGACTAAGGGTGTCGTATGAGCAGTTCTTC. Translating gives CASSLVAGLRVSYEQFF.

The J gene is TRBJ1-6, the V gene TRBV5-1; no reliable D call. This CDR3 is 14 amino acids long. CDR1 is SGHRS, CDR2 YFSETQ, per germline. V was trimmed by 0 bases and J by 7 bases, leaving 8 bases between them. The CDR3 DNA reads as TGCGCCAGCAGCTTGGAGACGAACAATTCACCCCTCCACTTT. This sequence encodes CASSLETNNSPLHF.

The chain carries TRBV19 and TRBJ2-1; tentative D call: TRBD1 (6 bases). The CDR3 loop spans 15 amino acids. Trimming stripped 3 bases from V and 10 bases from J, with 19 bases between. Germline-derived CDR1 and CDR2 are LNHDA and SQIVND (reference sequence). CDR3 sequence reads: CASSILRDKRSEQFF. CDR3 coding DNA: TGTGCCAGTAGTATCCTCCGGGACAAGCGATCCGAGCAGTTCTTC.

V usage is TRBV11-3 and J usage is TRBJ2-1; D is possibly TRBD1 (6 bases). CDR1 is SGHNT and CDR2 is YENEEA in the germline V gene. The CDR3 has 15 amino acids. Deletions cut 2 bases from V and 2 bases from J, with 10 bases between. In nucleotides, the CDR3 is TGTGCCAGCAGCTTAACAGGGCGCCCCTACAATGAGCAGTTCTTC. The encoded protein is CASSLTGRPYNEQFF.

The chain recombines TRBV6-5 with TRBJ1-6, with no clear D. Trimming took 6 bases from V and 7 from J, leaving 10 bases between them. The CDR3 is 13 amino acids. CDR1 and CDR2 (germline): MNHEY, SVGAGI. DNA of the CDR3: TGTGCCAGCAGCCTCACCCTAAATTCACCCCTCCACTTT. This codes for CASSLTLNSPLHF.

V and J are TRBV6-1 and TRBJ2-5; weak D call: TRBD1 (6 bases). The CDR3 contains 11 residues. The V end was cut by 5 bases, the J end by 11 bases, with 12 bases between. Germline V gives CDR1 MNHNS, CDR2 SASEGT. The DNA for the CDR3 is TGTGCCAGCAGTAACCCAGGACAGCAGTACTTC. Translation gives CASSNPGQQYF.

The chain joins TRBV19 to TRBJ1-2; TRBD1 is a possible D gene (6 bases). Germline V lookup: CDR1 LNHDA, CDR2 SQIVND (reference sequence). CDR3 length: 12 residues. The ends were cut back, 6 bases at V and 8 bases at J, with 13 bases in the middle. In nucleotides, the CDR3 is TGTGCCAGTAGAGAACAGGGTCGCGGCTACACCTTC. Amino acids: CASREQGRGYTF.

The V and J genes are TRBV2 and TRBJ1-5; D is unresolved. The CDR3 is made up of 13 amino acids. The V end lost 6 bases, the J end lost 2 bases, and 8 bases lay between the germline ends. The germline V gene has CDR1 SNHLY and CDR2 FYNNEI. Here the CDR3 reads CASRFTGNQPQHF. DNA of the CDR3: TGTGCCAGCAGATTCACGGGCAATCAGCCCCAGCATTTT.

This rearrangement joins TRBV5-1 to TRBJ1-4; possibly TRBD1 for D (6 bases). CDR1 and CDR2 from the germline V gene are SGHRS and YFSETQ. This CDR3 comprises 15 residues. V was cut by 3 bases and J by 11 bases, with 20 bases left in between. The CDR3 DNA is TGCGCCAGCAGCTCTGGGACAAGCCAAGTTGGGAAACTGTTTTTT. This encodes CASSSGTSQVGKLFF.

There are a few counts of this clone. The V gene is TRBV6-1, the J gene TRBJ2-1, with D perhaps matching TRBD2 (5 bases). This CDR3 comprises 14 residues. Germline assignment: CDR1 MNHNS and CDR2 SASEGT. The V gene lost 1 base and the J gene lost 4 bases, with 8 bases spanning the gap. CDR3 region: CASSEGTLYNEQFF. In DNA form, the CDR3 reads TGTGCCAGCAGTGAAGGGACTCTTTACAATGAGCAGTTCTTC.

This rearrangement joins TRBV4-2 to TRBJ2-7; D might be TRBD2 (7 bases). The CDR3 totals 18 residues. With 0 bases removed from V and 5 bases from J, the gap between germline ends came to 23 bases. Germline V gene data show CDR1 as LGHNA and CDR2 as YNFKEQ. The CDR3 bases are TGTGCCAGCAGCCAAGATGGGGGCGGGGGCGCAAATAAGAACGAGCAGTACTTC. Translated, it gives CASSQDGGGGANKNEQYF.

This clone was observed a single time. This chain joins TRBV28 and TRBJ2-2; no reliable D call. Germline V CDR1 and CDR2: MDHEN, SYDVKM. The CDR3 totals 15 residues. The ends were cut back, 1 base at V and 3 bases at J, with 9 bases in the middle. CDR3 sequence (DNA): TGTGCCAGCAGTTTATCTATAGGGCACACCGGGGAGCTGTTTTTT. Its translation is CASSLSIGHTGELFF. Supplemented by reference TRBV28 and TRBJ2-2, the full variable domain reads DVKVTQSSRYLVKRTGEKVFLECVQDMDHENMFWYRQDPGLGLRLIYFSYDVKMKEKGDIPEGYSVSREKKERFSLILESASTNQTSMYLCASSLSIGHTGELFFGEGSRLTVL.

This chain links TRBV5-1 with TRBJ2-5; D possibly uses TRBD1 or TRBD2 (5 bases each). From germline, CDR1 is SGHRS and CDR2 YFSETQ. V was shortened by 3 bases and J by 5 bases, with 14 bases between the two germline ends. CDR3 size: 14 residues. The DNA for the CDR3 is TGCGCCAGCAGCTCCGGGACCCTCGGGGAGACCCAGTACTTC. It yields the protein CASSSGTLGETQYF. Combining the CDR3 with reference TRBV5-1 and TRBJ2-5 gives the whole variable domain KAGVTQTPRYLIKTRGQQVTLSCSPISGHRSVSWYQQTPGQGLQFLFEYFSETQRNKGNFPGRFSGRQFSNSRSEMNVSTLELGDSALYLCASSSGTLGETQYFGPGTRLLVL.

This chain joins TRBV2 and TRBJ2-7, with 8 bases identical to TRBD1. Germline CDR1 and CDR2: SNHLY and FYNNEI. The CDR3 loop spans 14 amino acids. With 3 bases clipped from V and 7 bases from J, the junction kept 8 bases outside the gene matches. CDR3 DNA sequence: TGTGCCAGCAGTGAGAGACAGGGGACGGGGGAGCAGTACTTC. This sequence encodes CASSERQGTGEQYF.

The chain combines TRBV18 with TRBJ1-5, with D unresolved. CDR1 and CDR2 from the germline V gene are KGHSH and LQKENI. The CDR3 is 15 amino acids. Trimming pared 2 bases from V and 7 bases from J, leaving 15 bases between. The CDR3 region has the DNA TGTGCCAGCTCACCAGCGTCCACGACGAGCCAGCCCCAGCATTTT. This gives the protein CASSPASTTSQPQHF.

In DNA, the CDR3 is TGTGCCAGCAGCGTAACGGGACAGGGCTTGAACACCGGGGAGCTGTTTTTT. Residues: CASSVTGQGLNTGELFF. The gene calls are TRBV7-2 and TRBJ2-2, with 9 nucleotides matching TRBD1. CDR3 size: 17 residues. Germline CDR1 reads SGHTA; CDR2 reads FQGNSA. The V gene end was trimmed by 5 bases and the J gene end by 1 base; junction bases not matched to a gene: 8.

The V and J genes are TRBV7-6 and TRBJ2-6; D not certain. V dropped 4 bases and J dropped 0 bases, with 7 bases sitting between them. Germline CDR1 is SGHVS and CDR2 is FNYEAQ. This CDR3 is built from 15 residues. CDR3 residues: CASSSRSSGANVLTF. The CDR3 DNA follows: TGTGCCAGCAGCTCACGGAGCTCTGGGGCCAACGTCCTGACTTTC.

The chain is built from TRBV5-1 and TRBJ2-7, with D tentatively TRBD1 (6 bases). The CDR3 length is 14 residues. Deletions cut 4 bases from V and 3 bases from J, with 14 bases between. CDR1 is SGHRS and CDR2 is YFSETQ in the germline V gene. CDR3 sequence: CASSDTGTIYEQYF. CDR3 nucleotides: TGCGCCAGCAGCGATACCGGGACAATCTACGAGCAGTACTTC.

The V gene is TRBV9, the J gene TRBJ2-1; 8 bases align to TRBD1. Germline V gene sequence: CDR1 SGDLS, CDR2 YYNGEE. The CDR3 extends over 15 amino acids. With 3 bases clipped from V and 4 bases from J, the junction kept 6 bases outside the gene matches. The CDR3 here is CASSAGTGIYNEQFF. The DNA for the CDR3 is TGTGCCAGCAGCGCAGGGACAGGCATTTACAATGAGCAGTTCTTC.

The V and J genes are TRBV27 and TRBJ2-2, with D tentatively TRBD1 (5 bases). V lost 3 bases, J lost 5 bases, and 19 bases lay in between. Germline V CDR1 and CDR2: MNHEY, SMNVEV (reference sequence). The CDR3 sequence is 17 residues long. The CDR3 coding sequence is TGTGCCAGCAGTTTCTTGCGTGGACACGGGCGGACCGGGGAGCTGTTTTTT. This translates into CASSFLRGHGRTGELFF.

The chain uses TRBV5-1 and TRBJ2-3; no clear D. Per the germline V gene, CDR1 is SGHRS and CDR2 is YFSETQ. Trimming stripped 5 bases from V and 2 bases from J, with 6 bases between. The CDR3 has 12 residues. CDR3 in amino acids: CASRWVTDTQYF. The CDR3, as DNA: TGCGCCAGCAGGTGGGTCACAGATACGCAGTATTTT.

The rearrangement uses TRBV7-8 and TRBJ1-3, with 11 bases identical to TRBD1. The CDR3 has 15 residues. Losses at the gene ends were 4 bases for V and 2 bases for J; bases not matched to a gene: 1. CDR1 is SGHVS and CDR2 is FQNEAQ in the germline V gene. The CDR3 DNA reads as TGTGCCAGCAGCTGGGACAGGGGGACTGGAAACACCATATATTTT. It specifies CASSWDRGTGNTIYF.

DNA of the CDR3: TGTGCCAGCAGTTCCCCTCCAGGGGCCGAGCAGTACTTC. It encodes CASSSPPGAEQYF. This chain links TRBV6-5 with TRBJ2-7, with a tentative D call TRBD1 (6 bases). The CDR3 is 13 amino acids. V shed 4 bases and J shed 6 bases, with 13 bases lying between them. CDR1 and CDR2 from the germline V gene are MNHEY and SVGAGI.

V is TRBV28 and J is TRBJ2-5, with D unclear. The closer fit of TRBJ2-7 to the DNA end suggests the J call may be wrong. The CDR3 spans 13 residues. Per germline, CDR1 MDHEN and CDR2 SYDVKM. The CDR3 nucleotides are TGTGCCAGCAGTCGTACCCCAGCCTACGAGCAGTACTTC. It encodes CASSRTPAYEQYF.

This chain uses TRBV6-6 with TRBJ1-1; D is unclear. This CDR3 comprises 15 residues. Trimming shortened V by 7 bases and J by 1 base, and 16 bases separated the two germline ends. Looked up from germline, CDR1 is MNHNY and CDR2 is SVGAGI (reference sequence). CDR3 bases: TGTGCCAGCACCACACCCGGGGAGGGGAACACTGAAGCTTTCTTT. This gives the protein CASTTPGEGNTEAFF.

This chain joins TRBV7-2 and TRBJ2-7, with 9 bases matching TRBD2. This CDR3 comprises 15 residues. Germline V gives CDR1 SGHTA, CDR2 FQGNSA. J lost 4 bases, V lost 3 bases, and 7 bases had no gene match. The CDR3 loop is CASSLVAGAMYEQYF. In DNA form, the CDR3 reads TGTGCCAGCAGCTTGGTAGCGGGAGCTATGTACGAGCAGTACTTC. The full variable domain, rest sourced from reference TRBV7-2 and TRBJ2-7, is GAGVSQSPSNKVTEKGKDVELRCDPISGHTALYWYRQSLGQGLEFLIYFQGNSAPDKSGLPSDRFSAERTGGSVSTLTIQRTQQEDSAVYLCASSLVAGAMYEQYFGPGTRLTVT.

The CDR3 region is CASNPDGNTGELFF. The CDR3 region has the DNA TGTGCCAGTAACCCGGACGGGAACACCGGGGAGCTGTTTTTT. This sequence joins TRBV19 and TRBJ2-2; D call uncertain. The V gene's germline CDR1 is LNHDA and CDR2 SQIVND (reference sequence). The V and J ends lost 7 bases and 1 base respectively, with 10 bases between them. The CDR3 is 14 amino acids. Full variable domain (outside the CDR3, taken from reference TRBV19 and TRBJ2-2): DGGITQSPKYLFRKEGQNVTLSCEQNLNHDAMYWYRQDPGQGLRLIYYSQIVNDFQKGDIAEGYSVSREKKESFPLTVTSAQKNPTAFYLCASNPDGNTGELFFGEGSRLTVL.